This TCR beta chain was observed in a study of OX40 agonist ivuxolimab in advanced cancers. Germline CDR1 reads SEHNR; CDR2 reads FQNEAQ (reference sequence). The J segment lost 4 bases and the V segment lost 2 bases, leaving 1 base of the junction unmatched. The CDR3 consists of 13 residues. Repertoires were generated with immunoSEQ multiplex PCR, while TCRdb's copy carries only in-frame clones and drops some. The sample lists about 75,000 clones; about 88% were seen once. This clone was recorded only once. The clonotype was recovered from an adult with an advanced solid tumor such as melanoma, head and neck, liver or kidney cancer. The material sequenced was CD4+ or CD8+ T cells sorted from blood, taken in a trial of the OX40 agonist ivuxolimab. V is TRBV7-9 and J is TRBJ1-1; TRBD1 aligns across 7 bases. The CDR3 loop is CASSLSGGTEAFF. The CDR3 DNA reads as TGTGCCAGCAGCTTATCAGGGGGCACTGAAGCTTTCTTT.